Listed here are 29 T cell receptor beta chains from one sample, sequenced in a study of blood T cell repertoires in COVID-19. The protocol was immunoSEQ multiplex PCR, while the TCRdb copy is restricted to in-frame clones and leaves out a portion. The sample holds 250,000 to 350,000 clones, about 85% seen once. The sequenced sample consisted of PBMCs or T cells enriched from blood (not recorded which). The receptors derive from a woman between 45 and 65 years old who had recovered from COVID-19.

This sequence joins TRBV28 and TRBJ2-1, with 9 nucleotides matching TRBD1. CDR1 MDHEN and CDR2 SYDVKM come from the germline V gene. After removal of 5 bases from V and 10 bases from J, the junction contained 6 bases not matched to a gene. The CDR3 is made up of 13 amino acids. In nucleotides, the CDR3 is TGTGCCAGCAGTCGAACAGGGGGCGCAGAGCAGTTCTTC. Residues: CASSRTGGAEQFF.

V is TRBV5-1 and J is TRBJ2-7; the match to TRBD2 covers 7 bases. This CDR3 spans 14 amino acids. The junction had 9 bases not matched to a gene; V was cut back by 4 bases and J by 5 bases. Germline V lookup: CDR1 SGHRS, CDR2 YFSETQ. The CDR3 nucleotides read TGCGCCAGCAGCCGGGGGGACCCGAAAGACGAGCAGTACTTC. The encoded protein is CASSRGDPKDEQYF. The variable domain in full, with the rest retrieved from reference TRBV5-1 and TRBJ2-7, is KAGVTQTPRYLIKTRGQQVTLSCSPISGHRSVSWYQQTPGQGLQFLFEYFSETQRNKGNFPGRFSGRQFSNSRSEMNVSTLELGDSALYLCASSRGDPKDEQYFGPGTRLTVT.

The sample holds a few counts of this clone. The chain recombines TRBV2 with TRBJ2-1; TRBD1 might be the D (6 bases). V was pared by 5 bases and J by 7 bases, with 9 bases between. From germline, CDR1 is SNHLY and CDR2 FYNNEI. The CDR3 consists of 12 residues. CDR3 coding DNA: TGTGCCAGCAGTCCAACAGGGAATGAGCAGTTCTTC. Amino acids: CASSPTGNEQFF.

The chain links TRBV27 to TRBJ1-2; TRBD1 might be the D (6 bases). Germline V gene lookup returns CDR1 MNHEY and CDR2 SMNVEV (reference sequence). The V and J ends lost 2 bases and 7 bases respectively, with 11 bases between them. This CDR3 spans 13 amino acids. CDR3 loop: CASSLNREIGYTF. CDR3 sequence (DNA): TGTGCCAGCAGTTTAAACAGGGAAATTGGCTACACCTTC.

CDR3 residues: CASNRGDEETQYF. The DNA for the CDR3 is TGCGCCAGCAATCGGGGGGATGAGGAGACCCAGTACTTC. The chain uses TRBV5-1 and TRBJ2-5; TRBD2 matches at 7 bases. This CDR3 region has 13 residues. The J segment lost 5 bases and the V segment lost 6 bases, leaving 7 bases of the junction unmatched. Germline V lookup: CDR1 SGHRS, CDR2 YFSETQ.

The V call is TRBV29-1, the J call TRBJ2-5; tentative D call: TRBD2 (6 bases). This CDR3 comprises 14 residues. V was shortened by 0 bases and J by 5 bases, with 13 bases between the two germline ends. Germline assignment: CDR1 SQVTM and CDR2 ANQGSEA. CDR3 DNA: TGCAGCGTTGAAGATCGCGGCGGGAAGGAGACCCAGTACTTC. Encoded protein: CSVEDRGGKETQYF.

The DNA for the CDR3 is TGTGCCAGCAGGAACAGGGTTGGGGGTTCAGAGACCCAGTACTTC. Its protein product is CASRNRVGGSETQYF. The chain carries TRBV7-2 and TRBJ2-5, with D possibly matching TRBD1 (6 bases). The germline V gene has CDR1 SGHTA and CDR2 FQGNSA. Deletions cut 6 bases from V and 4 bases from J, with 18 bases between. The CDR3 is 15 amino acids.

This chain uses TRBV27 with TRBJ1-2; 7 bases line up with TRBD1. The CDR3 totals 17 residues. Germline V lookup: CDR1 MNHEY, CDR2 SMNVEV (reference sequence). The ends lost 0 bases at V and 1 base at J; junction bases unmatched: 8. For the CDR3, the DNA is TGTGCCAGCAGTTTATCCCAGACAGGGCCCTTTAACTATGGCTACACCTTC. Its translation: CASSLSQTGPFNYGYTF.

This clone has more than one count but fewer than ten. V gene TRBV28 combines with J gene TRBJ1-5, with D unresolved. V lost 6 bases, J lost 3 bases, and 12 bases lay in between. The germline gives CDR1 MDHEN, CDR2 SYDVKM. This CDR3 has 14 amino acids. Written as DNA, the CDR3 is TGTGCCAGCAGCTCCAACAGCTACAATCAGCCCCAGCATTTT. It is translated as CASSSNSYNQPQHF.

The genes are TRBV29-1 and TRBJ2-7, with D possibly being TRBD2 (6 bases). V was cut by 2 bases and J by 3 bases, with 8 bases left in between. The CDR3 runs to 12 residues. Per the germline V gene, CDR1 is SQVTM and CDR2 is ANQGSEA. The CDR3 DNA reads TGCAGCGTTGAACGGGGGAGCTACGAGCAGTACTTC. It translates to CSVERGSYEQYF.

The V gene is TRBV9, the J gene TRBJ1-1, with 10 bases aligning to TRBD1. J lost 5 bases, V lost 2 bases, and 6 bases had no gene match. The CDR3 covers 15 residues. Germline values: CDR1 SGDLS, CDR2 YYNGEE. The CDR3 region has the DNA TGTGCCAGCAGCGTCCGGGACAGGGGTAGAACTGAAGCTTTCTTT. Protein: CASSVRDRGRTEAFF. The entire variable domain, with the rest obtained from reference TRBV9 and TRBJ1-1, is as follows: DSGVTQTPKHLITATGQRVTLRCSPRSGDLSVYWYQQSLDQGLQFLIQYYNGEERAKGNILERFSAQQFPDLHSELNLSSLELGDSALYFCASSVRDRGRTEAFFGQGTRLTVV.

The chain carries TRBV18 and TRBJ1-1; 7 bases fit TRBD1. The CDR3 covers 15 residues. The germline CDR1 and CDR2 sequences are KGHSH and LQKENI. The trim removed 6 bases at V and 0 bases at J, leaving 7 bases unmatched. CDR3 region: CASSDTGAMNTEAFF. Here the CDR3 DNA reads TGTGCCAGCTCCGACACAGGGGCCATGAACACTGAAGCTTTCTTT.

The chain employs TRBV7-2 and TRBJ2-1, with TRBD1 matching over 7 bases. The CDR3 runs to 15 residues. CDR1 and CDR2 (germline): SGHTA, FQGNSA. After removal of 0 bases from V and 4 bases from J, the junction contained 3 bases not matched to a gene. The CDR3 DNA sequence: TGTGCCAGCAGCTTAGCGGACAGGAGTTACAATGAGCAGTTCTTC. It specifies CASSLADRSYNEQFF.

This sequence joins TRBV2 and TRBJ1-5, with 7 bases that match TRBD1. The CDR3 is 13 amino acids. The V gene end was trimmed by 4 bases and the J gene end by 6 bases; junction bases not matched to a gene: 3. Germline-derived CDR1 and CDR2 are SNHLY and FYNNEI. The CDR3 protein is CASSATGPQPQHF. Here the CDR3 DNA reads TGTGCCAGCAGTGCGACAGGGCCTCAGCCCCAGCATTTT. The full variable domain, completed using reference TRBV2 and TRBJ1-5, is EPEVTQTPSHQVTQMGQEVILRCVPISNHLYFYWYRQILGQKVEFLVSFYNNEISEKSEIFDDQFSVERPDGSNFTLKIRSTKLEDSAMYFCASSATGPQPQHFGDGTRLSIL.

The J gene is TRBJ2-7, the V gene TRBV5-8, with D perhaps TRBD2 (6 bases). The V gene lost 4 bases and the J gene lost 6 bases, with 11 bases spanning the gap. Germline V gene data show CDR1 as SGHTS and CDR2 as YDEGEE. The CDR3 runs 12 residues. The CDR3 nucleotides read TGTGCCAGCAGCAGGATGGGGGGCGAGCAGTACTTC. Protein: CASSRMGGEQYF.

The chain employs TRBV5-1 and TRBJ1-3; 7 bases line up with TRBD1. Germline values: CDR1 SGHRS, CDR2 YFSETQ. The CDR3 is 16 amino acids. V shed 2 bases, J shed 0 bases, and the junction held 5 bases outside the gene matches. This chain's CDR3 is CASSFRGESSGNTIYF. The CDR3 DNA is TGCGCCAGCAGCTTCAGGGGGGAGAGCTCTGGAAACACCATATATTTT. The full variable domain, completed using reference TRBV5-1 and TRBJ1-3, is KAGVTQTPRYLIKTRGQQVTLSCSPISGHRSVSWYQQTPGQGLQFLFEYFSETQRNKGNFPGRFSGRQFSNSRSEMNVSTLELGDSALYLCASSFRGESSGNTIYFGEGSWLTVV.

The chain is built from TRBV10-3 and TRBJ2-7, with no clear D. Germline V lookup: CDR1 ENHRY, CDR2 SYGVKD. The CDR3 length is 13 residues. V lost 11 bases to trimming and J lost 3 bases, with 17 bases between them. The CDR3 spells CASSPVSFYEQYF. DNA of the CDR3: TGTGCCTCTTCCCCCGTAAGCTTCTACGAGCAGTACTTC.

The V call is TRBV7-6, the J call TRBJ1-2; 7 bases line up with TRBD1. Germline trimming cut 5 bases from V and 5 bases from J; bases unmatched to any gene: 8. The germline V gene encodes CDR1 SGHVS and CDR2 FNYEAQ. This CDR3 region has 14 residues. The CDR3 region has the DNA TGTGCCAGCAGCCCGATGACAGGGCATTATGGCTACACCTTC. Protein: CASSPMTGHYGYTF.

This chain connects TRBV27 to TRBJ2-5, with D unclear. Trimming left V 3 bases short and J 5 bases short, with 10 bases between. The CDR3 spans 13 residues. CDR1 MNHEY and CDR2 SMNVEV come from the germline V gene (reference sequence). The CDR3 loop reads CASSFVTGETQYF. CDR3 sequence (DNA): TGTGCCAGCAGTTTTGTGACTGGGGAGACCCAGTACTTC.

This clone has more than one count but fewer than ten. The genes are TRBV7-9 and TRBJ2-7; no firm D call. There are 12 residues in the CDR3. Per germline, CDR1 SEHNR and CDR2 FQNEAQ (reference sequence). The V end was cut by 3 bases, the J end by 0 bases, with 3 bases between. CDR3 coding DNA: TGTGCCAGCAGCTTTAGCTCCTACGAGCAGTACTTC. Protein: CASSFSSYEQYF.

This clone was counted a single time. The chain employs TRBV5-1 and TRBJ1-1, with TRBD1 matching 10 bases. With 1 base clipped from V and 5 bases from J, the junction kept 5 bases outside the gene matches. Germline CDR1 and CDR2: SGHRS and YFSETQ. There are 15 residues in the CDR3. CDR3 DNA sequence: TGCGCCAGCAGCTTGACGGGACAGGGGAGTACTGAAGCTTTCTTT. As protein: CASSLTGQGSTEAFF.

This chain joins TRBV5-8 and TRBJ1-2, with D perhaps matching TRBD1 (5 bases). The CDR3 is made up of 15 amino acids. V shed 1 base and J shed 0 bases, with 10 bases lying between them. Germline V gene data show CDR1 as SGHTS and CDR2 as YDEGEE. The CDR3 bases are TGTGCCAGCAGCTTGTCCAGGGAAACTAACTATGGCTACACCTTC. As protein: CASSLSRETNYGYTF.

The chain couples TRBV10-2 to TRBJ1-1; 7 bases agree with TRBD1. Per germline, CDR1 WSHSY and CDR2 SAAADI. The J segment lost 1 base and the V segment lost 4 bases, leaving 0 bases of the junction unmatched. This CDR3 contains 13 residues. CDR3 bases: TGCGCCAGCAGTGGACAGGGGAACACTGAAGCTTTCTTT. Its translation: CASSGQGNTEAFF.

CDR3 loop: CASSISGGSSNSPLHF. DNA of the CDR3: TGTGCCAGTAGTATTTCCGGGGGATCGTCGAATTCACCCCTCCACTTT. The gene calls are TRBV19 and TRBJ1-6, with a possible D match to TRBD1 (5 bases). The length of the CDR3 is 16 residues. The V gene lost 3 bases and the J gene lost 7 bases, with 16 bases spanning the gap. From germline, CDR1 is LNHDA and CDR2 SQIVND (reference sequence).

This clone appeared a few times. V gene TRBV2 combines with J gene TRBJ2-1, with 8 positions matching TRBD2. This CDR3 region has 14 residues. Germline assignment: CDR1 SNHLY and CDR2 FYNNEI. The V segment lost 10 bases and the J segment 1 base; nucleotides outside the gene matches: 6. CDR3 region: CATLAGSSYNEQFF. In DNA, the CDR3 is TGTGCCACCTTAGCGGGGAGTTCCTACAATGAGCAGTTCTTC.

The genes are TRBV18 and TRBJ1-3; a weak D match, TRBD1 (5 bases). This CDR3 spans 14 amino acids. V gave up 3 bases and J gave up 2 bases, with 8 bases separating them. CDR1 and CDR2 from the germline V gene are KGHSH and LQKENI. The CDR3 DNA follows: TGTGCCAGCTCACCGACAGATACTGGAAACACCATATATTTT. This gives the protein CASSPTDTGNTIYF.

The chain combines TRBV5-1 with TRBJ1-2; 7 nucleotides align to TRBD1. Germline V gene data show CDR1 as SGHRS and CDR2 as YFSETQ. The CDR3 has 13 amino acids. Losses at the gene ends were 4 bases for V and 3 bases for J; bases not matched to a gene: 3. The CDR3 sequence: CASSPGQDYGYTF. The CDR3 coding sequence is TGCGCCAGCAGCCCAGGACAGGACTATGGCTACACCTTC.

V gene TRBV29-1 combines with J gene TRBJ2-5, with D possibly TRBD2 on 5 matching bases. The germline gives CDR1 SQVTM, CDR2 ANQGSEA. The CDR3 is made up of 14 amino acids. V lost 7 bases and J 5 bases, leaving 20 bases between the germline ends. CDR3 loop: CSAATSGQTETQYF. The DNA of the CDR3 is TGCAGCGCCGCGACCAGCGGTCAAACGGAGACCCAGTACTTC.

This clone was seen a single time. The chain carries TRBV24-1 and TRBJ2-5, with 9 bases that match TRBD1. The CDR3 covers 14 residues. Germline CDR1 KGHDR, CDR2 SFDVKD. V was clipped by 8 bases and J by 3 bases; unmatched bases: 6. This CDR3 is CATKGTGSKETQYF. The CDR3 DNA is TGTGCCACCAAAGGGACAGGGTCCAAAGAGACCCAGTACTTC.